The clone carrying this T cell receptor beta chain was counted a few times. Antigen: not known. The sample originates from a study of CD8+ T cells in alopecia areata. As for the study in general: Treated patients received severity scores based on the percentage of scalp area affected. Study outcomes and limitations: Any link of baseline CD8+ expansion to response, resting on one nonresponder, remains uncertain. Compared with mice, patients displayed less clear TCR sharing, possibly for HLA-related reasons.

In each case, RNA was isolated and then reverse transcribed into cDNA as the sequencing template. TCRdb's table, derived via immunoSEQ multiplex PCR, lists solely in-frame clones and lacks some. The sample has 150,000 to 250,000 clones, 60% to 70% seen once; the top ten hold about 3%. The CDR3 contains 16 residues. CDR1 is LGHNT, CDR2 FRNRAP, per germline. V lost 5 bases, J lost 1 base, and 5 bases stayed unmatched. Treatment: oral pan-JAK inhibitor, 5-10 mg twice daily. Investigators sorted PBMCs to obtain both CD4+ and CD8+ T cells. The TCR originated in a human donor with alopecia areata. The gene calls are TRBV12-5 and TRBJ2-2, with TRBD1 matching over 9 bases. The material sequenced was CD4+ T cells sorted from blood, taken at week 4, from a patient treated with tofacitinib. The CDR3 nucleotides are TGTGCTAGTGGTAACAGGGGGCAATTGAACACCGGGGAGCTGTTTTTT. This codes for CASGNRGQLNTGELFF.